Below are 10 T cell receptor beta chains sequenced from a single sample in a study of CD8+ T cells in alopecia areata. Investigators isolated RNA and reverse transcribed it into cDNA to act as the sequencing template. The protocol was immunoSEQ multiplex PCR, while the TCRdb copy is restricted to in-frame clones and leaves out a portion. The table records fewer than 100,000 clones, 60% to 75% of them present only once. Treatment defined: oral pan-JAK inhibitor, 5-10 mg twice daily. The input for sequencing was CD8+ T cells sorted from blood, taken at week 4, from a patient treated with tofacitinib. Every receptor here comes from a human donor with alopecia areata.

The genes are TRBV27 and TRBJ2-1; D is unclear. V was shortened by 8 bases and J by 7 bases, with 12 bases between the two germline ends. The CDR3 extends over 12 amino acids. Germline V gene lookup returns CDR1 MNHEY and CDR2 SMNVEV (reference sequence). CDR3: CASYTPLNEQFF. The CDR3 region has the DNA TGTGCCAGCTACACACCGCTAAATGAGCAGTTCTTC.

The chain joins TRBV5-6 to TRBJ2-1; the D gene could be TRBD1 or TRBD2 (5 bases each). Trimming left V 7 bases short and J 3 bases short, with 8 bases between. The CDR3 runs to 12 residues. Germline CDR1 and CDR2: SGHDT and YYEEEE. The CDR3 spells CASGDGYNEQFF. The CDR3 DNA reads as TGTGCCAGCGGGGACGGCTACAATGAGCAGTTCTTC. Looking up the rest from reference TRBV5-6 and TRBJ2-1 gives the full variable domain: DAGVTQSPTHLIKTRGQQVTLRCSPKSGHDTVSWYQQALGQGPQFIFQYYEEEERQRGNFPDRFSGHQFPNYSSELNVNALLLGDSALYLCASGDGYNEQFFGPGTRLTVL.

The rearrangement uses TRBV30 and TRBJ1-1; D remains unclear. Germline V gives CDR1 GTSNPN, CDR2 SVGIG (reference sequence). The CDR3 covers 15 residues. Trimming took 2 bases from V and 4 from J, leaving 17 bases between them. CDR3 sequence reads: CAWSLPVGAVTEAFF. The CDR3 nucleotides are TGTGCCTGGAGTCTCCCCGTGGGAGCGGTCACTGAAGCTTTCTTT.

This clone was picked up a small number of times. As DNA, the CDR3 is TGTGCCAGCAGCGAAAAGCCGGGACAACTTTCTTCCTACGAGCAGTACTTC. It specifies CASSEKPGQLSSYEQYF. The chain couples TRBV7-2 to TRBJ2-7; maybe TRBD1 (6 bases). Germline CDR1 reads SGHTA; CDR2 reads FQGNSA. Trimming shortened V by 5 bases and J by 1 base, and 21 bases separated the two germline ends. CDR3 length equals 17 residues.

The rearrangement links TRBV15 to TRBJ1-2; the D gene is possibly TRBD1 (5 bases). V was trimmed by 2 bases and J by 4 bases, leaving 11 bases between them. Germline-derived CDR1 and CDR2 are LNHNV and YYDKDF (reference sequence). This CDR3 is built from 14 residues. The CDR3 is CATSRTREGYGYTF. In nucleotides, the CDR3 is TGTGCCACCAGCAGAACCAGGGAGGGCTATGGCTACACCTTC.

The rearrangement joins TRBV9 to TRBJ2-1; tentatively, D is TRBD2 (6 bases). The V gene lost 5 bases and the J gene lost 0 bases, with 15 bases spanning the gap. Germline-derived CDR1 and CDR2 are SGDLS and YYNGEE. The CDR3 is 16 amino acids. The CDR3 sequence is CASSGRAGSSYNEQFF. CDR3 DNA sequence: TGTGCCAGCAGTGGTCGGGCGGGGAGCTCCTACAATGAGCAGTTCTTC.

This chain links TRBV5-1 with TRBJ2-1, with 8 positions matching TRBD2. CDR1 and CDR2 (germline): SGHRS, YFSETQ. V trimming: 0 bases; J trimming: 10 bases; junction bases outside the gene matches: 15. The CDR3 is made up of 17 amino acids. In DNA form, the CDR3 reads TGCGCCAGCAGCTTGGTCGGAAGCGGGGGTCGAATGAGCGAGCAGTTCTTC. It encodes CASSLVGSGGRMSEQFF.

This clone turned up a few times. This sample includes further DNA sequences coding for the same CDR3. The gene calls are TRBV9 and TRBJ2-3; D is ambiguous. V was trimmed by 0 bases and J by 4 bases, leaving 6 bases between them. The CDR3 runs 13 residues. Per germline, CDR1 SGDLS and CDR2 YYNGEE. CDR3 loop: CASSVEPADTQYF. In DNA form, the CDR3 reads TGTGCCAGCAGCGTAGAACCGGCAGATACGCAGTATTTT.

The chain employs TRBV18 and TRBJ1-1, with a weak D call TRBD1 (6 bases). This CDR3 is 16 amino acids long. The germline V gene has CDR1 KGHSH and CDR2 LQKENI. V shed 5 bases and J shed 8 bases, with 24 bases lying between them. The CDR3 DNA is TGTGCCAGCTCAGCAAACCGAGGACAGACCTCGGTGGAAGCTTTCTTT. This sequence encodes CASSANRGQTSVEAFF.

The V gene is TRBV7-9, the J gene TRBJ2-7; D unclear. Trimming took off 6 bases at V and 1 base at J, with 4 bases between the two ends. The CDR3 extends over 11 amino acids. From germline, CDR1 is SEHNR and CDR2 FQNEAQ (reference sequence). The CDR3 bases are TGTGCCAGCAGTCCTTCCTACGAGCAGTACTTC. This sequence encodes CASSPSYEQYF.